The present T cell receptor beta chain was sequenced within a study of blood T cells in healthy people across ages (dated by TCRdb to about 2015). At the level of the whole study: In model experiments, template switching captured roughly one uniquely barcoded TCR beta cDNA molecule for every two T cells. Using deep sequencing normalized with unique cDNA molecular identifiers, the study measured how TCR beta repertoire diversity changes with age. Four age groups were formed from the donors: young (average roughly 16 years), middle-aged (approximately 41), aged (over 55) and long-lived (about 80). To avoid experimental bias, donors of different ages were randomly spread across the sequencing lanes. The study analyzed two additional independent replicas of 1 million unique cDNA reads from the same blood draw for two donors, one aged 18 to 29 and one aged 80 or older. Paper-wide results and their limitations: Compared with the aged group, the long-lived group had more naive CD4+ T cells, fewer expanded clones and increased TCR diversity, a pattern suggesting age selection. Observed TCR beta diversity correlated strongly with the percentage of naive T cells measured by flow cytometry. As age increased, observed TCR beta diversity per million T cells dropped in a roughly linear way, and a significant reduction was already evident by age approximately 40. Because profiling used bulk unsorted PBMCs, naive and antigen-experienced compartments could not be compared conclusively. Estimates of total diversity based on one million sequenced T cells were regarded as lower bounds and as underestimates. Because donor CMV infection status was unknown, age-related changes in expanded clonotypes were potentially confounded.

According to the germline V gene (reference sequence), CDR1 reads SEHNR and CDR2 reads FQNEAQ. From its cysteine to its phenylalanine, the CDR3 spans 15 amino acids. CDR3 DNA only is kept here, 45 bases in frame from base 1. Trimmed from V: 2 bases; trimmed from J: 6 bases; junction bases lacking a gene match: 3. Library method: 5' RACE. TCRdb shows the sequencer as Illumina HiSeq 2500. The second PCR ran for roughly 6 to 11 cycles and used a J-beta primer mix along with a sample-barcoded 5' primer. Each TCR beta cDNA molecule received a unique molecular identifier from a template-switch 5' adaptor carrying 12 random nucleotides. Each sample yielded at least 2.5 million CDR3-containing paired-end reads. All of the RNA was converted into first-strand cDNA using the Mint cDNA synthesis kit, with a TRBC-specific oligonucleotide serving as the primer. Following uracil-DNA glycosylase treatment, all cDNA underwent a first 18-cycle PCR with the universal primers M1SS and BC2_uni_R. As for the original processing: For normalization, 1 million high-quality reads were randomly selected from each sample, with every read carrying a distinct molecular identifier. Reads sharing molecular identifiers were discarded rather than binned into consensus sequences. MiTCR, set to a Q25 quality threshold and the strictest error-elimination algorithm, was used for CDR3 identification, clonotype clustering and error correction. A nonparametric unseen species model using Euler transformation provided a lower-bound estimate of total TCR beta diversity. TCRdb itself trimmed the public reads at Q25 with fastp, ran MiXCR and retained productive beta chains. Rows matching on CDR3 protein sequence are summarized as one entry with the most common DNA and genes. The V and J calls, along with clone size, are taken from TCRdb and not from the paper's own processing. The sample table contains about 1.1 million distinct CDR3 sequences; only one count was recorded for more than 30% of them. About an eighth of the sample is in the top ten clones.

On this clonotype: Its target antigen remains unknown. No much larger clone is present one base from it, and per-base qualities are unavailable.

Donors were 40 or so systemically healthy Caucasian individuals from Russia aged roughly 6 to 90 years. Approximately 10 milliliters of peripheral blood were collected from each donor into EDTA-treated Vacutainer tubes. Ficoll-Paque density-gradient centrifugation was used to isolate PBMCs, with at least 7 million obtained per sample. Total RNA, at least 5 micrograms per sample, was extracted from PBMCs with Trizol reagent. Naive CD45RAhigh/CD27high T cell percentages were measured by flow cytometry on a PBMC aliquot from every donor. The specimen was blood. The source of this sequence is a man aged 18 to 29 in good health. This receptor chain uses TRBV7-9 and TRBJ1-4; the central 10 bases match TRBD1. The CDR3 loop reads CASSLIGTGDEKLFF. The DNA is as follows: TGTGCCAGCAGCTTAATTGGGACAGGGGATGAAAAACTGTTTTTT.